This TCR beta chain was observed in a study of CD8+CD57+ T cells in acquired aplastic anemia. On the study more broadly: Mean yield of DNA from sorted CD4+ and CD8+ cells was about 3.2 ug. Notes on the study in general: Between patients and controls, CD8+ Simpson's diversity did not vary significantly. Roughly 30 sequences, all CD8+ CDR3, were shared between patients and controls.

In the case of this clonotype: Its antigen is still unknown.

Genomic DNA provided the template from which TCR beta VDJ and CDR3 profiles were obtained. From the reads, TCRdb called clonotypes with MiXCR, one entry per CDR3 protein. Among about 48,000 distinct CDR3 sequences listed, over 60% were seen once. This sequence was found in a human donor in good health, serving as a control. Sequenced sample: sorted CD4+, CD8+, or CD8+CD57+ T cells (not recorded which) from PBMCs.

CDR3 amino acids: CSVVGQGTLNEQFF. DNA for the CDR3: TGCAGCGTTGTCGGACAGGGTACGCTCAATGAGCAGTTCTTC. V usage is TRBV29-1 and J usage is TRBJ2-1, with TRBD1 identical over 8 bases. Germline V gene data show CDR1 as SQVTM and CDR2 as ANQGSEA. After removal of 4 bases from V and 6 bases from J, the junction contained 8 bases not matched to a gene. The CDR3 has 14 amino acids.